The source of this T cell receptor (beta chain) is a study of graft-versus-host responses after intestinal transplantation. Concerning this clone: What it binds is unknown.

Germline CDR1 LNHDA, CDR2 SQIVND (reference sequence). The CDR3 is 14 residues long. The junction had 10 bases not matched to a gene; V was cut back by 8 bases and J by 6 bases. Study conclusions and caveats: Peak circulating GvH clone levels tracked with early post-transplant HvG declines.

Produced via immunoSEQ multiplex PCR; TCRdb's table is partial and in-frame only. The data contain fewer than 95,000 clones, roughly 91% of them singletons. This TCR came from a human donor who received an intestinal transplant. This rearrangement joins TRBV19 to TRBJ2-1, with TRBD2 matching 7 bases. The sample consisted of unstimulated CD8+ T cells sorted from spleen or lymph node cells, taken before intestinal transplant. The CDR3 DNA reads TGTGCCAGTCATGGACTAGGCCCCGGCAATGAGCAGTTCTTC. It codes for CASHGLGPGNEQFF.